This T cell receptor beta chain was observed in a study of T-cell memory formation after mild COVID-19. Study as a whole: The two donors had largely donor-specific TCR clusters.

In this sample, this clonotype turned up a few times. What it binds is unknown. The CDR3 is 14 amino acids. Trimming removed 6 bases from V and 5 bases from J; junction bases left unmatched: 9. Per germline, CDR1 SGHDT and CDR2 YYEEEE. Each CDR3 protein is one row after TCRdb ran MiXCR on the 5' RACE reads. The profile covers about 350,000 distinct CDR3 sequences, with around 27% appearing a single time and around an eighth taken by the ten largest. Regarding the study as a whole: There were some responding clones in pre-infection memory, which suggested that cross-reactive memory had joined. Second-wave clones peaking on day 37 lacked confirmed SARS-CoV-2 specificity.

This receptor was taken from an adult woman who had mild COVID-19 (a few samples of this study predate the infection). Cell type and time point are not known. The V and J genes are TRBV5-6 and TRBJ2-5, with 8 bases identical to TRBD2. Sequencing was carried out using PBMCs or a T cell subset sorted from them (not recorded which). CDR3 bases: TGTGCCAGCACCTTAGCGGGACGGGTGGAGACCCAGTACTTC. This sequence encodes CASTLAGRVETQYF.